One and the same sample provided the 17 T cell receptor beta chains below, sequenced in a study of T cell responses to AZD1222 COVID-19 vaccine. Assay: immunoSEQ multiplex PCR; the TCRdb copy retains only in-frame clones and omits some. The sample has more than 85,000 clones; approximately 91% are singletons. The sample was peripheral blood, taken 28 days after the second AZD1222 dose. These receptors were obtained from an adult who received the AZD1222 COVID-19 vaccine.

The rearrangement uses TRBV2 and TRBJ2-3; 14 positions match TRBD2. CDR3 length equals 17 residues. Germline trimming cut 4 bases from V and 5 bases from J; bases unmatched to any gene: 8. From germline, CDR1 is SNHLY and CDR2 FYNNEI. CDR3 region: CASSALGLAGGGDTQYF. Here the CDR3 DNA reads TGTGCCAGCAGTGCGTTAGGACTAGCGGGAGGAGGAGATACGCAGTATTTT.

The DNA of the CDR3 is TGCGCCAGCAGCCTCCGACAGGGAGTCTACAATGAGCAGTTCTTC. Residues: CASSLRQGVYNEQFF. V gene TRBV5-1 combines with J gene TRBJ2-1, with 7 bases that match TRBD1. This CDR3 is 15 amino acids long. Germline lookup yields CDR1 SGHRS and CDR2 YFSETQ. V shed 4 bases and J 3 bases; nucleotides not matched to a gene: 7.

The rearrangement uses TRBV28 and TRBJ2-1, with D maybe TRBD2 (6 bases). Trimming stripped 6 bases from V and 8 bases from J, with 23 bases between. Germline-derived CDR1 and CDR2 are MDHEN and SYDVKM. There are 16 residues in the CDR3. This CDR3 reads CASSSPSKRAIDEQFF. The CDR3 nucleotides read TGTGCCAGCAGCTCCCCGTCAAAGCGGGCGATTGATGAGCAGTTCTTC. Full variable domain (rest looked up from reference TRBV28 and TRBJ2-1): DVKVTQSSRYLVKRTGEKVFLECVQDMDHENMFWYRQDPGLGLRLIYFSYDVKMKEKGDIPEGYSVSREKKERFSLILESASTNQTSMYLCASSSPSKRAIDEQFFGPGTRLTVL.

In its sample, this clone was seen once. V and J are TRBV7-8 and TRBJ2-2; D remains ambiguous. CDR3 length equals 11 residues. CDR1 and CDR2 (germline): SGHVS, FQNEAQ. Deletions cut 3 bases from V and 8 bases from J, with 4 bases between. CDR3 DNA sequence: TGTGCCAGCAGCTTCTATGGGGAGCTGTTTTTT. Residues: CASSFYGELFF. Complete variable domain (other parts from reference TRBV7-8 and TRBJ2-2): GAGVSQSPRYKVAKRGQDVALRCDPISGHVSLFWYQQALGQGPEFLTYFQNEAQLDKSGLPSDRFFAERPEGSVSTLKIQRTQQEDSAVYLCASSFYGELFFGEGSRLTVL.

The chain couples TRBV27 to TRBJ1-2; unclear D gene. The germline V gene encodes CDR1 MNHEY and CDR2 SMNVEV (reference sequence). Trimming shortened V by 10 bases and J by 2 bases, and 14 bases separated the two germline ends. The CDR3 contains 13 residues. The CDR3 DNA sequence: TGTGCCACCTACGGGCAGCAAAACTATGGCTACACCTTC. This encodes CATYGQQNYGYTF.

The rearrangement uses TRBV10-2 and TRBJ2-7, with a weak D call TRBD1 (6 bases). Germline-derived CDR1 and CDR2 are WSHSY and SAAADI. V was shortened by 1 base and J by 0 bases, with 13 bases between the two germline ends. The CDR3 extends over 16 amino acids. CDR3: CASSEYDRTISYEQYF. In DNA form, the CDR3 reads TGCGCCAGCAGTGAGTATGACAGGACCATCTCCTACGAGCAGTACTTC.

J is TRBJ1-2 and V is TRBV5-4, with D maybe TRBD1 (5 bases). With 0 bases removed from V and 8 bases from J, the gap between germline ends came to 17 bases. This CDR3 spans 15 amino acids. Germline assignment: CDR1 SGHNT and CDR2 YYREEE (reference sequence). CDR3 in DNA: TGTGCCAGCAGCTTGGATGGGGGAGTTGCCAAGGGCTACACCTTC. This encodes CASSLDGGVAKGYTF.

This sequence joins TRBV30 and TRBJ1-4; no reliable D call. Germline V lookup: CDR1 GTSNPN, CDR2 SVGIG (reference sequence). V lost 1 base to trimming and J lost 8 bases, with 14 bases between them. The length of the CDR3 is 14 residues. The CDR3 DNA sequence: TGTGCCTGGAGTGGTGTCGGGAGGGCGGAAAAACTGTTTTTT. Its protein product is CAWSGVGRAEKLFF.

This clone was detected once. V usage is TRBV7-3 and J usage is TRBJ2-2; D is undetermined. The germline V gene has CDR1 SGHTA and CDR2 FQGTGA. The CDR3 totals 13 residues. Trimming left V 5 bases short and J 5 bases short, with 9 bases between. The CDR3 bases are TGTGCCAGCAGCCTGGAACGAACCGGGGAGCTGTTTTTT. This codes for CASSLERTGELFF.

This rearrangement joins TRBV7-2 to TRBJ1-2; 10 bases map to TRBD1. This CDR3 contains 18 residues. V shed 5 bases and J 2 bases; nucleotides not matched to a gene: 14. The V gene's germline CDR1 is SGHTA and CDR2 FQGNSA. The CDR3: CASSVTTGGVRSNYGYTF. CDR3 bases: TGTGCCAGCAGCGTTACGACAGGGGGCGTTAGGTCAAACTATGGCTACACCTTC.

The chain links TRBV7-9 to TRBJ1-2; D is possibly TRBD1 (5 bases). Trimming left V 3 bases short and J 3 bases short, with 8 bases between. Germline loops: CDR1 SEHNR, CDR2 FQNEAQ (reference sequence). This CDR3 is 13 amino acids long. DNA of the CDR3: TGTGCCAGCAGCTTCGGGACGGACTATGGCTACACCTTC. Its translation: CASSFGTDYGYTF.

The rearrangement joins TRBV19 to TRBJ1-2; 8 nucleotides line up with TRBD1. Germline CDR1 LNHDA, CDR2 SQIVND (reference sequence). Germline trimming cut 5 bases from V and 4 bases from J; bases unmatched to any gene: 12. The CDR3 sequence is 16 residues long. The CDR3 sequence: CASSPSARGPVYGYTF. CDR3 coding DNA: TGTGCCAGTAGTCCCTCGGCCAGGGGGCCAGTCTATGGCTACACCTTC.

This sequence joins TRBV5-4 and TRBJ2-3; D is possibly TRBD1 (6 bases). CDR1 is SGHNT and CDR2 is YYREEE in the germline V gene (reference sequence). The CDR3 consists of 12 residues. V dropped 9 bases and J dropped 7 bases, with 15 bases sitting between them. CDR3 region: CATNRDTHTQYF. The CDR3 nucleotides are TGTGCCACCAACCGGGACACCCATACGCAGTATTTT.

CDR3 DNA: TGTGCCAGCAGCTTAGATCTTTGGACAGGGACTAGCAATCAGCCCCAGCATTTT. Protein sequence: CASSLDLWTGTSNQPQHF. The rearrangement joins TRBV7-9 to TRBJ1-5; 8 bases are a match to TRBD1. This CDR3 is 18 amino acids long. The germline CDR1 and CDR2 sequences are SEHNR and FQNEAQ (reference sequence). V shed 1 base and J 0 bases; nucleotides not matched to a gene: 8.

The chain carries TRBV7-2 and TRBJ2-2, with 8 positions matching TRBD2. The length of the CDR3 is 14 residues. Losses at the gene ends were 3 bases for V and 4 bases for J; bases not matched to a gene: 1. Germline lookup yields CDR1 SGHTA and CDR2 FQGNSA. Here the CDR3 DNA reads TGTGCCAGCAGCTTTAGCGGGATCACCGGGGAGCTGTTTTTT. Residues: CASSFSGITGELFF.

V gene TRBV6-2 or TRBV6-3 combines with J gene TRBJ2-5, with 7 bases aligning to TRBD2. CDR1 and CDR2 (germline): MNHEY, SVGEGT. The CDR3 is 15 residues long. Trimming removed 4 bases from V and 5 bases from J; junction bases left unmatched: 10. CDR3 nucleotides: TGTGCCAGCAGTTTACAAGGACTAGACGCCGAGACCCAGTACTTC. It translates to CASSLQGLDAETQYF.

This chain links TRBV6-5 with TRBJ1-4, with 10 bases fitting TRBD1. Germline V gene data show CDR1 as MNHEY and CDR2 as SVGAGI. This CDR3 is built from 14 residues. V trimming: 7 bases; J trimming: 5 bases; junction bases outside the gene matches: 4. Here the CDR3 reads CASNEDRGNEKLFF. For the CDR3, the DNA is TGTGCCAGCAACGAGGACAGGGGGAATGAAAAACTGTTTTTT.